This TCR beta chain was profiled in a study of shared clonotypes between healthy human individuals. Broader study findings: Generation probabilities were higher for clonotypes shared across all four sorted-subset donors than for unshared ones. Sorted-subset samples were not fully sequenced, rarefaction indicated.

For sorted subsets, 150 to 200 ng DNA per replicate equaled around 28,000 T cell genomes. As originally analysed: Filtering differed, since immunoSEQ gave only junction sequences and no quality scores. Only in-frame clones appear in the TCRdb table, and some are missing; sequencing was by immunoSEQ multiplex PCR. The DNA gave D and trimming, while V, J and clone size come from that table. The sample carries 800,000 to 1,200,000 clones, 78% recorded once. This clone was counted only a few times. Its antigen is as yet unknown. The sequenced sample was memory CD4+ T cells from PBMCs. Specified subset: CD45RA-negative fraction. The sequence came from a man aged 18 to 29 in good health. Some clones in this sample may be carry-over from other donors' samples.

The CDR3 protein is CASSLARGATGPGVNTEAFF. Written as DNA, the CDR3 is TGTGCCAGCAGCTTAGCGAGGGGGGCGACCGGCCCCGGAGTGAACACTGAAGCTTTCTTT. V and J are TRBV7-2 and TRBJ1-1, with D possibly TRBD1 on 6 matching bases. This CDR3 has 20 amino acids. The V gene's germline CDR1 is SGHTA and CDR2 FQGNSA. V was pared by 0 bases and J by 0 bases, with 23 bases between.